These 20 T cell receptor beta chains originate from one sample sequenced in a study of blood T cell repertoires in COVID-19. Produced via immunoSEQ multiplex PCR; TCRdb's table is partial and in-frame only. This table holds over 200,000 clones, roughly nine tenths found once. Input material: PBMCs or T cells enriched from blood (not recorded which). The source of these receptors is a woman aged 45-60 years in a cohort exposed to, infected with or recovered from COVID-19 (not recorded which).

This CDR3 reads CASSPSLAGKYPSWETQYF. CDR3 bases: TGTGCCAGCAGCCCATCACTAGCGGGGAAATATCCTAGTTGGGAGACCCAGTACTTC. V usage is TRBV11-2 and J usage is TRBJ2-5, with TRBD2 identical over 10 bases. This CDR3 comprises 19 residues. Looked up from germline, CDR1 is SGHAT and CDR2 is FQNNGV. V dropped 5 bases and J dropped 5; count of bases not matched to a gene: 20.

This clone was observed at least ten times. At the DNA level, this CDR3 is encoded by other sequences in the same sample as well. This CDR3 reads CASSPRTGGRGTEAFF. As DNA, the CDR3 is TGTGCCAGCAGCCCCAGGACAGGGGGACGCGGGACTGAAGCTTTCTTT. This chain uses TRBV11-1 with TRBJ1-1; 10 nucleotides align to TRBD1. Germline V gives CDR1 SGHAT, CDR2 FQDESV (reference sequence). The V and J ends lost 5 bases and 5 bases, in that order; junction bases with no gene match: 11. The length of the CDR3 is 16 residues.

The V gene is TRBV21-1, the J gene TRBJ1-6; the D segment call TRBD1 is taken from the table without a DNA check. TRBV21-1 is tagged as a pseudogene. The length of the CDR3 is 15 residues. As DNA, the CDR3 is TGTGCCAGCAGCAAGCAAGGACAGTATAATTCACCCCTCCACTTT. This encodes CASSKQGQYNSPLHF.

This clone was observed a single time. This chain connects TRBV30 to TRBJ2-7; TRBD1 matches 7 bases. Germline CDR1 and CDR2: GTSNPN and SVGIG (reference sequence). J was trimmed by 2 bases and V by 0 bases; bases with no gene match: 7. CDR3 length: 15 amino acids. The CDR3 spells CAWSVSRTGAYEQYF. The DNA for the CDR3 is TGTGCCTGGAGTGTATCCAGGACAGGAGCCTACGAGCAGTACTTC.

Concerning this clone itself: Within the sample, other DNA sequences also encode this same CDR3. The gene calls are TRBV5-1 and TRBJ2-5; 7 positions agree with TRBD2. With V trimmed by 0 bases and J by 2 bases, 4 bases remained unmatched. Germline CDR1 SGHRS, CDR2 YFSETQ. CDR3 size: 15 residues. This CDR3 reads CASSLAVGGQETQYF. The CDR3 DNA is TGCGCCAGCAGCTTGGCTGTGGGGGGGCAAGAGACCCAGTACTTC.

CDR3 region: CASSYSATGSRYEQYF. The CDR3 DNA is TGTGCCAGCAGTTACTCCGCGACAGGGAGCCGCTACGAGCAGTACTTC. The rearrangement uses TRBV6-5 and TRBJ2-7; 7 bases line up with TRBD1. CDR3 size: 16 residues. Germline V CDR1 and CDR2: MNHEY, SVGAGI. Trimming cost V 0 bases and J 3 bases; bases outside gene matches: 8.

Remarks on this clone: This CDR3 is also generated by other DNA sequences in the sample. CDR3 loop: CASSVGTGQETQYF. In DNA form, the CDR3 reads TGTGCCAGCAGCGTAGGCACAGGACAAGAGACCCAGTACTTC. V usage is TRBV9 and J usage is TRBJ2-5; maybe TRBD1 (5 bases). The CDR3 totals 14 residues. Trimming took 0 bases from V and 2 from J, leaving 8 bases between them. Germline V gene lookup returns CDR1 SGDLS and CDR2 YYNGEE.

This chain connects TRBV6-5 to TRBJ2-2, with 8 bases that match TRBD2. Germline values: CDR1 MNHEY, CDR2 SVGAGI. This CDR3 has 14 residues. Trimming at V came to 7 bases and at J to 2 bases, leaving 3 bases not matched to a gene. CDR3 residues: CASTRGGNTGELFF. The CDR3 DNA is TGTGCCAGCACTCGGGGGGGCAACACCGGGGAGCTGTTTTTT.

CDR3 coding DNA: TGTGCCAGCAGCAGGGACAGGGGTAACAATCAGCCCCAGCATTTT. This codes for CASSRDRGNNQPQHF. V usage is TRBV6-6 and J usage is TRBJ1-5, with 10 bases identical to TRBD1. Germline loops: CDR1 MNHNY, CDR2 SVGAGI (reference sequence). Unmatched junction bases numbered 5, after V lost 6 bases and J lost 3 bases. CDR3 length: 15 amino acids.

The V gene is TRBV6-4, the J gene TRBJ2-1; 12 nucleotides match TRBD2. The J segment lost 6 bases and the V segment lost 4 bases, leaving 1 base of the junction unmatched. This CDR3 is built from 14 residues. Germline CDR1 is MRHNA and CDR2 is SNTAGT. The CDR3 spells CASSASGGANEQFF. CDR3 bases: TGTGCCAGCAGTGCTAGCGGGGGGGCCAATGAGCAGTTCTTC.

The rearrangement joins TRBV25-1 to TRBJ1-2, with a weak D call TRBD1 (6 bases). The V gene lost 10 bases and the J gene lost 8 bases, with 17 bases spanning the gap. Germline-derived CDR1 and CDR2 are MGHDK and SYGVNS. The CDR3 runs to 12 residues. As DNA, the CDR3 is TGTGCCACCTTTGGACAGTTTGGGGGCTACACCTTC. Translating it yields CATFGQFGGYTF.

This chain links TRBV2 with TRBJ1-1, with 7 bases that match TRBD1. This CDR3 is built from 13 residues. V was pared by 6 bases and J by 5 bases, with 6 bases of the junction left unmatched. Germline V gene lookup returns CDR1 SNHLY and CDR2 FYNNEI. The CDR3 sequence is CASRVRQGTEAFF. The DNA of the CDR3 is TGTGCCAGCAGAGTTCGACAGGGTACTGAAGCTTTCTTT.

V gene TRBV7-9 combines with J gene TRBJ1-1, with 8 nucleotides matching TRBD1. CDR3 length: 14 residues. The V and J ends lost 1 base and 11 bases, in that order; junction bases with no gene match: 9. Germline lookup yields CDR1 SEHNR and CDR2 FQNEAQ (reference sequence). This chain's CDR3 is CASSLDGTGGMAFF. The CDR3 DNA is TGTGCCAGCAGCTTAGATGGCACAGGGGGAATGGCTTTCTTT.

The V call is TRBV2, the J call TRBJ2-3; D remains unclear. The V gene lost 6 bases and the J gene lost 4 bases, with 5 bases spanning the gap. The V gene's germline CDR1 is SNHLY and CDR2 FYNNEI. CDR3 length: 11 residues. CDR3 DNA: TGTGCCAGCAGATATTCAGATACGCAGTATTTT. Translating it yields CASRYSDTQYF.

This chain uses TRBV3-1 (or the pseudogene TRBV3-2) with TRBJ1-2; D is unresolved. V gave up 0 bases and J gave up 7 bases, with 24 bases separating them. CDR3 size: 18 residues. The V gene's germline CDR1 is LGHDT and CDR2 YNNKEL (reference sequence). CDR3 DNA sequence: TGTGCCAGCAGCCAAGATCCGGAAGAATCGGCCTTATGGAGTGGCTACACCTTC. Translated, it gives CASSQDPEESALWSGYTF.

The chain carries TRBV30 and TRBJ2-7, with 7 bases matching TRBD1. With V trimmed by 6 bases and J by 1 base, 12 bases remained unmatched. CDR1 is GTSNPN, CDR2 SVGIG, per germline (reference sequence). This CDR3 has 15 amino acids. CDR3 sequence: CACLGWDSKSYEQYF. CDR3 nucleotide sequence: TGTGCCTGCCTGGGGTGGGACAGCAAGTCCTACGAGCAGTACTTC.

The chain uses TRBV5-1 and TRBJ2-1; D is possibly TRBD1 (5 bases). Trimming pared 5 bases from V and 5 bases from J, leaving 17 bases between. Germline values: CDR1 SGHRS, CDR2 YFSETQ. The CDR3 is 15 amino acids. This CDR3 reads CASRLDRRFHNEQFF. The CDR3 region has the DNA TGCGCCAGCAGACTCGACAGACGGTTCCACAATGAGCAGTTCTTC.

The V and J genes are TRBV27 and TRBJ1-2; 7 positions match TRBD1. The V segment lost 0 bases and the J segment 1 base; nucleotides outside the gene matches: 14. The CDR3 extends over 19 amino acids. CDR1 and CDR2 from the germline V gene are MNHEY and SMNVEV (reference sequence). CDR3 nucleotides: TGTGCCAGCAGTTTATCGGGGCTCCCGGGACAGATACTTAACTATGGCTACACCTTC. Translation: CASSLSGLPGQILNYGYTF.

This sequence joins TRBV2 and TRBJ2-3; 8 bases are a match to TRBD2. With 2 bases clipped from V and 3 bases from J, the junction kept 4 bases outside the gene matches. CDR3 length: 15 residues. Germline V gene sequence: CDR1 SNHLY, CDR2 FYNNEI. In DNA, the CDR3 is TGTGCCAGCAGTGAAAGCCTAGCGGGTACAGATACGCAGTATTTT. This sequence encodes CASSESLAGTDTQYF.

The rearrangement links TRBV27 to TRBJ1-5; TRBD1 matches at 9 bases. The CDR3 length is 15 residues. J was trimmed by 8 bases and V by 6 bases; bases with no gene match: 11. Germline V gene sequence: CDR1 MNHEY, CDR2 SMNVEV (reference sequence). Written as DNA, the CDR3 is TGTGCCAGCAGCCCTCTCGGACAGGGGTCTAAGCCCCAGCATTTT. Amino acid sequence: CASSPLGQGSKPQHF.